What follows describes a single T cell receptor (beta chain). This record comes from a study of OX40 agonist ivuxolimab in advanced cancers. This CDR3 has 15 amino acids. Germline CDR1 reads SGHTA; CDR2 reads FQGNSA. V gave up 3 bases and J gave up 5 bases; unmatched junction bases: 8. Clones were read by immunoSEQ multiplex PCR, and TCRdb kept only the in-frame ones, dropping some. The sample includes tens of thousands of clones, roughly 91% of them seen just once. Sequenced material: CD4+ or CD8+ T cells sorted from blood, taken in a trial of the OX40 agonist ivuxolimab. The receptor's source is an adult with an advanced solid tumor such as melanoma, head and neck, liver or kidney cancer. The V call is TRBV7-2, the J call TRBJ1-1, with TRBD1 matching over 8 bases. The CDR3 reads CASSLNGQGITEAFF. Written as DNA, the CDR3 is TGTGCCAGCAGCTTGAATGGACAGGGAATAACTGAAGCTTTCTTT.